This T cell receptor (beta chain) stems from a study of OX40 agonist ivuxolimab in advanced cancers. From germline, CDR1 is LNHDA and CDR2 SQIVND (reference sequence). Trimming took off 2 bases at V and 0 bases at J, with 7 bases between the two ends. This CDR3 region has 15 residues. Assay: immunoSEQ multiplex PCR; the TCRdb copy retains only in-frame clones and omits some. The repertoire holds about 75,000 clones, around 87% seen once, with roughly 8.6% in the top ten. This material consisted of CD4+ or CD8+ T cells sorted from blood, taken in a trial of the OX40 agonist ivuxolimab. The chain joins TRBV19 to TRBJ2-2; D is undetermined. The source of this sequence is an adult with an advanced solid tumor such as melanoma, head and neck, liver or kidney cancer. The CDR3 DNA reads TGTGCCAGTAGTATACAGGTTACGAACACCGGGGAGCTGTTTTTT. This codes for CASSIQVTNTGELFF.